One sample yielded the 24 T cell receptor beta chains listed below, sequenced in a study of post-analysis software for immune sequencing data. Unique molecular identifiers featured in each of the TCR beta cDNA libraries. MiXCR, run by TCRdb on the PCR reads, gives a single entry per CDR3 protein. The sample records about 200,000 distinct CDR3 sequences, around 30% being singletons. Whole-study results and caveats: Five TRBV segments, including TRBV5-6, TRBV5-1 and TRBV20-1, were more frequent in patients than controls.

Their specific antigens are unknown. Input material: blood. Receptors originate from a girl aged 2-17 years with multiple sclerosis.

This clonotype was picked up many times. This chain uses TRBV6-2 or TRBV6-3 with TRBJ2-1; maybe TRBD2 (5 bases). Trimming pared 2 bases from V and 6 bases from J, leaving 14 bases between. Germline V gene lookup returns CDR1 MNHEY and CDR2 SVGEGT. This CDR3 is 15 amino acids long. In DNA form, the CDR3 reads TGTGCCAGCAGTTACACTAGACGAAGGAGCAATGAGCAGTTCTTC. Its translation: CASSYTRRRSNEQFF.

The rearrangement joins TRBV5-1 to TRBJ2-7, with TRBD1 matching 7 bases. Germline CDR1 SGHRS, CDR2 YFSETQ. Losses at the gene ends were 7 bases for V and 2 bases for J; bases not matched to a gene: 12. There are 15 residues in the CDR3. CDR3 bases: TGCGCCAGCGCAATCGGACAGGCGGTAGCCTACGAGCAGTACTTC. This gives the protein CASAIGQAVAYEQYF.

This clonotype was recorded many times. The chain uses TRBV5-5 and TRBJ1-5; no clear D. The CDR3 is 15 amino acids. V lost 1 base to trimming and J lost 5 bases, with 13 bases between them. From germline, CDR1 is SGHKS and CDR2 YYEKEE (reference sequence). The CDR3 here is CASSLLGYSDQPQHF. In DNA form, the CDR3 reads TGTGCCAGCAGCTTGTTGGGGTATTCTGATCAGCCCCAGCATTTT.

The V gene is TRBV5-1, the J gene TRBJ1-2; TRBD1 matches at 10 bases. Losses at the gene ends were 4 bases for V and 3 bases for J; bases not matched to a gene: 6. Germline lookup yields CDR1 SGHRS and CDR2 YFSETQ. The CDR3 consists of 15 residues. CDR3 region: CASSRGTGDDYGYTF. The CDR3 DNA reads TGCGCCAGCAGCCGGGGGACAGGGGATGACTATGGCTACACCTTC.

J is TRBJ1-4 and V is TRBV14, with D hard to call. Between the trimmed V and J ends, which lost 4 bases and 5 bases, there was a span of 8 bases. This CDR3 contains 13 residues. Germline CDR1 reads SGHDN; CDR2 reads FVKESK. CDR3 residues: CASSRRANEKLFF. The CDR3 region has the DNA TGTGCCAGCAGCCGGAGGGCCAATGAAAAACTGTTTTTT.

This clonotype has more than one count but fewer than ten. This rearrangement joins TRBV5-4 to TRBJ2-3; D gene unclear. Germline V lookup: CDR1 SGHNT, CDR2 YYREEE (reference sequence). The CDR3 extends over 14 amino acids. Trimming removed 6 bases at V and 5 bases at J, with 16 bases between. CDR3 coding DNA: TGTGCCAGCAAAGCCAGCGTCAATAGAGATACGCAGTATTTT. Translated: CASKASVNRDTQYF.

Concerning this clonotype: A much larger clonotype is one base distant, so this may be a read error. The CDR3 nucleotides read TGTGCCATCAGTGAGTCAGACAGGGGAAACACTGAAGCTTTCTTT. Residues: CAISESDRGNTEAFF. The gene calls are TRBV10-3 and TRBJ1-1; 8 nucleotides line up with TRBD1. This CDR3 comprises 15 residues. Trimming at V came to 0 bases and at J to 2 bases, leaving 2 bases not matched to a gene. The V gene's germline CDR1 is ENHRY and CDR2 SYGVKD.

For this clonotype: A much bigger clone sits one base away, suggesting this may be a read error. The chain carries TRBV6-5 and TRBJ2-1; no clear D gene. CDR1 and CDR2 (germline): MNHEY, SVGAGI. The V end lost 5 bases, the J end lost 10 bases, and 24 bases lay between the germline ends. CDR3 length: 16 amino acids. CDR3 amino acids: CASSPSTGLVGYEQFF. The CDR3, as DNA: TGTGCCAGCAGTCCCTCGACGGGTTTAGTGGGATACGAGCAGTTCTTC.

The chain uses TRBV6-1 and TRBJ1-5; D gene unclear. The CDR3 is made up of 13 amino acids. Germline V gene lookup returns CDR1 MNHNS and CDR2 SASEGT. The germline V and J ends were trimmed by 6 bases and 4 bases, with 10 bases remaining between them. CDR3 amino acids: CASRATGNQPQHF. For the CDR3, the DNA is TGTGCCAGCAGGGCGACGGGGAATCAGCCCCAGCATTTT.

This chain uses TRBV2 with TRBJ2-3, with D maybe TRBD1 (5 bases). The V gene lost 0 bases and the J gene lost 2 bases, with 12 bases spanning the gap. CDR1 and CDR2 (germline): SNHLY, FYNNEI. The CDR3 runs 16 residues. The CDR3: CASSEALQGSTDTQYF. For the CDR3, the DNA is TGTGCCAGCAGTGAAGCGCTGCAGGGATCCACAGATACGCAGTATTTT.

Note on this clonotype: Relative to the germline gene, one junction end is altered; a read error may explain this. The chain combines TRBV5-1 with TRBJ2-2; 7 nucleotides align to TRBD1. The CDR3 is 16 amino acids. From germline, CDR1 is SGHRS and CDR2 YFSETQ. CDR3 in DNA: TGCGCCAGCAGCCTCCGTGAGGGGGCGAACACCGGGGAGCGGTTTTTT. It encodes CASSLREGANTGERFF.

In this sample, this clonotype turned up a few times. This chain joins TRBV6-1 and TRBJ1-6; D perhaps matches TRBD1 (5 bases). V lost 6 bases and J 7 bases, leaving 10 bases between the germline ends. Germline values: CDR1 MNHNS, CDR2 SASEGT. The CDR3 sequence is 13 residues long. The CDR3 sequence is CASRETANSPLHF. The CDR3 bases are TGTGCCAGCAGGGAGACAGCCAATTCACCCCTCCACTTT.

This clonotype was found a few times. A read error may be the cause here, since a much bigger clone is one base away. The rearrangement uses TRBV12-3 or TRBV12-4 and TRBJ1-1; D gene unclear. This CDR3 is built from 13 residues. The CDR3 DNA reads as TGTGCCCGCAGTTTCAGCGGTAACACTGAAGCTTTCTTT. This translates into CARSFSGNTEAFF.

Worth noting for this clonotype: Germline and junction disagree at one end, which may indicate a read error. The rearrangement links TRBV20-1 to TRBJ1-1; D gene unclear. The CDR3 is 13 residues long. Germline V gene lookup returns CDR1 DFQATT and CDR2 SNEGSKA (reference sequence). CDR3 sequence reads: CSTRSSMNTEAFF. The CDR3 region has the DNA TGCAGTACTAGATCCTCAATGAACACTGAAGCTTTCTTT.

Of note for this clonotype: This sequence may be a read error, since a much larger clone differs from it by one base. The chain carries TRBV20-1 and TRBJ2-4, with 11 bases lining up with TRBD2. The end of the DNA is better explained by TRBJ2-7, so the J call may be wrong. The CDR3 is 12 amino acids. Germline V CDR1 and CDR2: DFQATT, SNEGSKA (reference sequence). CDR3 nucleotides: TGCGGTGTAGGACTAGCGGGTCGCGAGCAGTACTTC. This codes for CGVGLAGREQYF.

This clonotype occurred many times. V and J are TRBV6-6 and TRBJ2-6; D unclear. Trimming stripped 6 bases from V and 2 bases from J, with 14 bases between. The germline CDR1 and CDR2 sequences are MNHNY and SVGAGI (reference sequence). The CDR3 loop spans 16 amino acids. The CDR3 DNA follows: TGTGCCAGCAGGCGCAAGACTCATACTGGGGCCAACGTCCTGACTTTC. This codes for CASRRKTHTGANVLTF.

The V gene is TRBV10-2, the J gene TRBJ1-1, with 10 bases that match TRBD1. CDR3 length: 17 residues. Trimming cost V 3 bases and J 2 bases; bases outside gene matches: 9. CDR1 is WSHSY and CDR2 is SAAADI in the germline V gene. Written as DNA, the CDR3 is TGCGCCAGCAGTGACCGACTACGGGACAGGGGAAACACTGAAGCTTTCTTT. As protein: CASSDRLRDRGNTEAFF.

About this clonotype: At one boundary the junction diverges from the germline segment, which might be a read error. V is TRBV24-1 and J is TRBJ2-5; D call uncertain. The CDR3 loop spans 15 amino acids. Germline V CDR1 and CDR2: KGHDR, SFDVKD. CDR3 sequence reads: CATSDSSWSQETLYF. Written as DNA, the CDR3 is TGTGCCACCAGTGATTCTTCATGGAGCCAAGAGACCCTGTACTTC.

This clonotype came up many times. V gene TRBV24-1 combines with J gene TRBJ2-7; the D call may be TRBD1 or TRBD2 (7 bases each). V gave up 3 bases and J gave up 2 bases, with 10 bases separating them. CDR1 and CDR2 (germline): KGHDR, SFDVKD. This CDR3 spans 14 amino acids. The CDR3 DNA sequence: TGTGCCACCAGTGATAGCGGGACAGCCTACGAGCAGTACTTC. This sequence encodes CATSDSGTAYEQYF.

The table lists this clonotype with a few counts. The chain has TRBV4-1 and TRBJ1-1; D may be TRBD1 (6 bases). The germline V and J ends were trimmed by 1 base and 1 base, with 13 bases remaining between them. CDR1 is MGHRA, CDR2 YSYEKL, per germline. The CDR3 runs to 16 residues. CDR3 DNA sequence: TGCGCCAGCAGCCAAGCAATGGGGGCTGGGAACACTGAAGCTTTCTTT. Protein: CASSQAMGAGNTEAFF.

This clonotype was seen a few times. The V call is TRBV6-1, the J call TRBJ1-2, with D maybe TRBD1 (6 bases). This CDR3 is built from 16 residues. Germline CDR1 MNHNS, CDR2 SASEGT. V dropped 4 bases and J dropped 3 bases, with 18 bases sitting between them. CDR3 amino acids: CASSGGARPGDYGYTF. The CDR3 nucleotides read TGTGCCAGCAGTGGAGGGGCCCGGCCAGGGGACTATGGCTACACCTTC.

The chain combines TRBV12-3 or TRBV12-4 with TRBJ1-6; no clear D gene. CDR3 length equals 13 residues. The V end lost 3 bases, the J end lost 18 bases, and 18 bases lay between the germline ends. The CDR3 DNA sequence: TGTGCCAGCAGTTTCCGGAATAATTCACTCCCCCACTTT. Its translation is CASSFRNNSLPHF.

The genes are TRBV3-1 and TRBJ2-5; 12 bases map to TRBD1. The germline CDR1 and CDR2 sequences are LGHDT and YNNKEL (reference sequence). V was pared by 3 bases and J by 13 bases, with 12 bases of the junction left unmatched. There are 15 residues in the CDR3. The CDR3 loop is CASSHSGTGGSELYF. As DNA, the CDR3 is TGTGCCAGCAGCCATTCCGGGACAGGGGGCTCCGAGCTGTACTTC.

This clonotype was seen many times. The chain has TRBV5-5 and TRBJ2-3; D may be TRBD1 (5 bases). The CDR3 length is 12 residues. From germline, CDR1 is SGHKS and CDR2 YYEKEE (reference sequence). Trimming cost V 3 bases and J 5 bases, with 7 bases left between them. The CDR3 is CASSSRVDTQYF. The CDR3 coding sequence is TGTGCCAGCAGCTCCAGGGTAGATACGCAGTATTTT.